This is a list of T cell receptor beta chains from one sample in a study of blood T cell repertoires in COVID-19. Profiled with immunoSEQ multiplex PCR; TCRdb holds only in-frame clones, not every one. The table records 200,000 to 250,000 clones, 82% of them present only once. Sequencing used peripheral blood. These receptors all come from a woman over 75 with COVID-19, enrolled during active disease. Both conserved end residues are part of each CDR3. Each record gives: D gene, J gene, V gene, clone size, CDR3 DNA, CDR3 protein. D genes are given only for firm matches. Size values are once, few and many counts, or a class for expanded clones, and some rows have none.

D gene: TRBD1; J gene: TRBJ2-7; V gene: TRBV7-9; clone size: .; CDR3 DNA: TGTGCCAGCAGCTTAGGACAGGGTTTCCACGAGCAGTACTTC; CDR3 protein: CASSLGQGFHEQYF
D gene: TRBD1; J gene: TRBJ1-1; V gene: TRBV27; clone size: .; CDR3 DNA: TGTGCCAGCAGAGAAGCGACAGGGCGCGACACTGAAGCTTTCTTT; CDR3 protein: CASREATGRDTEAFF
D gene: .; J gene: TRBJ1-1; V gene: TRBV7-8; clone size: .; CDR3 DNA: TGTGCCAGCAGCTTCATCCACCAGCGAGGGACTGAAGCTTTCTTT; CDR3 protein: CASSFIHQRGTEAFF
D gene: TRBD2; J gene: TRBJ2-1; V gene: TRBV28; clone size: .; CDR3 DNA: TGTGCCAGCAGCCCCGGCCTAACCGGGAGGGCCAGAGGCCAAAGGAATGAGCAGTTCTTC; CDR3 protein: CASSPGLTGRARGQRNEQFF
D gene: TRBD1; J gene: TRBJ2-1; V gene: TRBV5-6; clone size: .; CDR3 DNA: TGTGCCAGCAGCCCCTTCTGGACAGGGGTGTACAATGAGCAGTTCTTC; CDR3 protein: CASSPFWTGVYNEQFF
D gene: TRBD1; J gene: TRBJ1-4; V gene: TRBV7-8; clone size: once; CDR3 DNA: TGTGCCAGCAGCCACCGGACAGGGCCTAGTGAAAAACTGTTTTTT; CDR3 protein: CASSHRTGPSEKLFF
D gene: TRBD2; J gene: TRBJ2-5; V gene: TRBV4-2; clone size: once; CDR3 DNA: TGTGCCAGCAGCCAAGATCCGGGCGGGAGCCTCCAAGAGACCCAGTACTTC; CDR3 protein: CASSQDPGGSLQETQYF
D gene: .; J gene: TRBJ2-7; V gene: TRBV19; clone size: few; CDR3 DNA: TGTGCCAGTAGTATAGATCTTGGACAGAGCTACGAGCAGTACTTC; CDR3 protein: CASSIDLGQSYEQYF
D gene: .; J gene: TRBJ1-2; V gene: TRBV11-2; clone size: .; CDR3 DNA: TGTGCCAGCAGCTCGACAGGTTATGGCTACACCTTC; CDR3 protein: CASSSTGYGYTF
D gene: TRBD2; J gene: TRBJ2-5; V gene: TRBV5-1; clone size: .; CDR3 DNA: TGCGCCAGCAGCTTGGGGACTAGCGGGGGGAACCAAGAGACCCAGTACTTC; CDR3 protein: CASSLGTSGGNQETQYF
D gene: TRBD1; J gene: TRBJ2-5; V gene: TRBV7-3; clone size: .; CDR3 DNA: TGTGCCAGCAGCCACGACAGGGGAGAGACCCAGTACTTC; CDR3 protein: CASSHDRGETQYF